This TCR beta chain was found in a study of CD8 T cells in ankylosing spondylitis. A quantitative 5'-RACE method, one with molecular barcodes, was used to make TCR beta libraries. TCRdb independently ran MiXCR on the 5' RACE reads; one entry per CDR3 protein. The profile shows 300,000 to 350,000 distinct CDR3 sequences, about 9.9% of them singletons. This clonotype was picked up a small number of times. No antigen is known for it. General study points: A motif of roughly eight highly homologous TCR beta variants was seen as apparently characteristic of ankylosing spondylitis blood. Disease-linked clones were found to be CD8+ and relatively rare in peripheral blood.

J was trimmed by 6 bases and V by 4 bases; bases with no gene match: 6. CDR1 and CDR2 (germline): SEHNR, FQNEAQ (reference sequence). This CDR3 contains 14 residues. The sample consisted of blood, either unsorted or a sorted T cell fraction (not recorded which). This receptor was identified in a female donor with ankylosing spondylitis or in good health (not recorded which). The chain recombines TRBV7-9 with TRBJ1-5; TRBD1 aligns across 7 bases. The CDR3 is CASSSGQFAQPQHF. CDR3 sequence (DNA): TGTGCCAGCAGCTCGGGACAGTTCGCTCAGCCCCAGCATTTT.